The present T cell receptor beta chain was sequenced within a study of identical twins. Study-wide results and limits: Among beta out-of-frame sequences, excess sharing between twins appeared weaker. Insertion counts were lower in abundant cord blood beta clonotypes, a trend that memory repertoires did not show. Twin-shared out-of-frame alpha sequences were enriched for low generation probability.

A universal primer site was created by template switching, with the cDNA bearing unique molecular identifiers. TCRdb called the 5' RACE reads again in MiXCR, with one record for every CDR3 protein. The table includes roughly 570,000 distinct CDR3 sequences, approximately 9.6% detected once. The table lists this clonotype with a few counts. Its antigen is still unknown. The V gene end was trimmed by 6 bases and the J gene end by 4 bases; junction bases not matched to a gene: 14. In germline, CDR1 is SEHNR, CDR2 FQNEAQ (reference sequence). The CDR3 has 17 residues. This sample also appeared in a second study, on yellow fever vaccine responses in identical twins.

This chain joins TRBV7-9 and TRBJ2-3; 9 bases map to TRBD1. The sequence derives from a woman between 18 and 30 years old in good health. Material for sequencing was PBMCs. In DNA form, the CDR3 reads TGTGCCAGCAGTCGCTACCCGGGACAGGGAGTCTCAGATACGCAGTATTTT. Its protein is CASSRYPGQGVSDTQYF. Using reference TRBV7-9 and TRBJ2-3 for the parts outside the CDR3, the full variable domain is DTGVSQNPRHKITKRGQNVTFRCDPISEHNRLYWYRQTLGQGPEFLTYFQNEAQLEKSRLLSDRFSAERPKGSFSTLEIQRTEQGDSAMYLCASSRYPGQGVSDTQYFGPGTRLTVL.